This T cell receptor beta chain appears in the sequencing data of a study of T cells in narcolepsy. The study, taken as a whole, reports: Blood of same and different patients, but not healthy controls, reportedly held recurring autoreactive clonotypes.

On this clone: Its antigen remains unidentified.

Trimming took 8 bases from V and 3 from J, leaving 19 bases between them. Germline lookup yields CDR1 SGHTA and CDR2 FQGNSA. The CDR3 extends over 15 amino acids. Libraries were prepared by immunoSEQ multiplex PCR; TCRdb keeps only in-frame clonotypes and omits some of them. The table lists tens of thousands of clones, around 81% of them singletons, with around 0.9% in the top ten. The receptor comes from a human donor with narcolepsy. The chain uses TRBV7-2 and TRBJ1-1, with D uncertain. Specimen: CD45RA- memory CD4+ T cells from PBMCs. The CDR3 DNA reads TGTGCCAGCGAATTAGCGGAGGGAAGGCACACTGAAGCTTTCTTT. Protein product: CASELAEGRHTEAFF. Full variable domain (rest looked up from reference TRBV7-2 and TRBJ1-1): GAGVSQSPSNKVTEKGKDVELRCDPISGHTALYWYRQSLGQGLEFLIYFQGNSAPDKSGLPSDRFSAERTGGSVSTLTIQRTQQEDSAVYLCASELAEGRHTEAFFGQGTRLTVV.